This T cell receptor (beta chain) appears in the sequencing data of a study of shared clonotypes between healthy human individuals. Study-level points and caveats: It was only blood that was sampled, and tissue repertoires likely differ.

Every subset's genomic DNA went evenly onto several immunoSEQ plates. Only in-frame clones appear in the TCRdb table, and some are missing; sequencing was by immunoSEQ multiplex PCR. The table has roughly 2.2 million clones, approximately 95% seen once. Note on this clone: The target antigen is unknown.

Trimming removed 3 bases from V and 4 bases from J; junction bases left unmatched: 6. There are 15 residues in the CDR3. In germline, CDR1 is MGHDK, CDR2 SYGVNS. The J gene is TRBJ1-2, the V gene TRBV25-1, with TRBD1 matching over 9 bases. The material sequenced was naive CD4+ T cells from PBMCs. Subset: CD45RA+ positively selected. This receptor was identified in a man younger than 35 in good health. Some clones in this sample may be carry-over from other donors' samples. CDR3 in amino acids: CASSDRGQGPYGYTF. The CDR3, as DNA: TGTGCCAGCAGTGACAGGGGACAGGGCCCCTATGGCTACACCTTC.